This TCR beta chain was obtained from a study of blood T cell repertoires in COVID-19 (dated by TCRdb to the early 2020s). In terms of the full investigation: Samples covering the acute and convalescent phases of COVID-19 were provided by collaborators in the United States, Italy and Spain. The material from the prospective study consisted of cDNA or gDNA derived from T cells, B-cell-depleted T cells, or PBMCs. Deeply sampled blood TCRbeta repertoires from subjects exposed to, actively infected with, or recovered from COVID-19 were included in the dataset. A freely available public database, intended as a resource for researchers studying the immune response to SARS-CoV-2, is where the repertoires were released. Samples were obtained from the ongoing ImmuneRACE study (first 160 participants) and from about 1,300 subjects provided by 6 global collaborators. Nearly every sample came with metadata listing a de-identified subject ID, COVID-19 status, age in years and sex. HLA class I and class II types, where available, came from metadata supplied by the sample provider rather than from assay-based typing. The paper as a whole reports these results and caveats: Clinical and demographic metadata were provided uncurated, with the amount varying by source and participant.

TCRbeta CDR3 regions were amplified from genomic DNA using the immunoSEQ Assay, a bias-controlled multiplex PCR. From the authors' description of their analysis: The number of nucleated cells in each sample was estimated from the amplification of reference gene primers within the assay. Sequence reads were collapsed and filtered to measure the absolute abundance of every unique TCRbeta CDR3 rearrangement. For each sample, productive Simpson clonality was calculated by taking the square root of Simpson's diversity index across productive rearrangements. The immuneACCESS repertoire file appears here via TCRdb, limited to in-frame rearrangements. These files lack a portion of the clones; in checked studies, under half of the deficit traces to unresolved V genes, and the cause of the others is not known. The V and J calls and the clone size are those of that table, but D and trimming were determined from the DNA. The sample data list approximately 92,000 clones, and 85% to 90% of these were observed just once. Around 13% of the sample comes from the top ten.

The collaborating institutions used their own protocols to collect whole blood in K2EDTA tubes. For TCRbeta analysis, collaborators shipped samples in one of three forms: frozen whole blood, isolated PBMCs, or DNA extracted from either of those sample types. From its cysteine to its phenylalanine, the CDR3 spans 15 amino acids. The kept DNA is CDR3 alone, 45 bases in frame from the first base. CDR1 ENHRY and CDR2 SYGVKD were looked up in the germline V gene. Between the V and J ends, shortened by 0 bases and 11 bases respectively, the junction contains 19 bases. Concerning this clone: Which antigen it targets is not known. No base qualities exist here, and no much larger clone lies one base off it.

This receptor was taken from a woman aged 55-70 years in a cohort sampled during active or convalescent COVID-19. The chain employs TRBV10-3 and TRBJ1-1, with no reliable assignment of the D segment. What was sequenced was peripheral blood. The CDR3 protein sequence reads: CAISESTGVFRRAFF. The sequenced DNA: TGTGCCATCAGTGAGTCGACGGGTGTCTTCAGACGGGCTTTCTTT.